The 15 T cell receptor beta chains below all came from one sample that was sequenced in a study of T-cell memory formation after mild COVID-19. TCRdb reanalysed the 5' RACE reads using MiXCR and keeps one entry per CDR3 protein. The data contain about 190,000 distinct CDR3 sequences, around a fifth of them seen just once; the ten biggest clones take up 23%. Sequenced: PBMCs or a T cell subset sorted from them (not recorded which). These receptors were obtained from an adult woman who had mild COVID-19 (a few samples of this study predate the infection). Cell type and time point are not known.

This clonotype was picked up a small number of times. This rearrangement joins TRBV11-2 to TRBJ2-4; possibly TRBD1 or TRBD2 for D (7 bases each). V lost 1 base, J lost 11 bases, and 18 bases lay in between. Germline V gene sequence: CDR1 SGHAT, CDR2 FQNNGV. CDR3 length equals 15 residues. CDR3 residues: CASSLVGGGPDVQYF. CDR3 DNA: TGTGCCAGCAGCTTAGTGGGAGGGGGCCCGGACGTTCAGTACTTC.

The chain uses TRBV29-1 and TRBJ1-1; tentative D call: TRBD1 (5 bases). CDR1 and CDR2 (germline): SQVTM, ANQGSEA. The ends were cut back, 6 bases at V and 0 bases at J, with 11 bases in the middle. The CDR3 contains 13 residues. The CDR3 region has the DNA TGCAGCGTCCCAGGGCCTGTGAACACTGAAGCTTTCTTT. Residues: CSVPGPVNTEAFF.

This clonotype was seen only a few times. The V call is TRBV9, the J call TRBJ2-7; 7 bases are a match to TRBD1. V lost 0 bases, J lost 3 bases, and 6 bases stayed unmatched. Germline lookup yields CDR1 SGDLS and CDR2 YYNGEE. The CDR3 runs 15 residues. The CDR3 DNA reads as TGTGCCAGCAGCGTAGGGTTCGGGACAGTCTACGAGCAGTACTTC. Its translation is CASSVGFGTVYEQYF.

The rearrangement uses TRBV5-1 and TRBJ1-1; tentatively, D is TRBD1 (5 bases). The V end lost 1 base, the J end lost 6 bases, and 10 bases lay between the germline ends. This CDR3 contains 13 residues. Germline values: CDR1 SGHRS, CDR2 YFSETQ. The CDR3 sequence is CASSLSGYSEAFF. Written as DNA, the CDR3 is TGCGCCAGCAGCTTGTCAGGGTATTCTGAAGCTTTCTTT.

The chain recombines TRBV27 with TRBJ1-4; no definite D call. The germline V gene encodes CDR1 MNHEY and CDR2 SMNVEV (reference sequence). CDR3 size: 21 residues. V shed 3 bases and J shed 0 bases, with 26 bases lying between them. The CDR3 DNA is TGTGCCAGCAGTTTTAGAGCGGGCGGACGGTACCTCTCCCCAACTAATGAAAAACTGTTTTTT. It is translated as CASSFRAGGRYLSPTNEKLFF.

This clonotype was detected a few times. The chain employs TRBV7-6 and TRBJ2-7; the match to TRBD1 covers 7 bases. V lost 1 base and J lost 1; bases outside the gene matches: 7. The germline V gene has CDR1 SGHVS and CDR2 FNYEAQ. The CDR3 is 16 amino acids. In DNA, the CDR3 is TGTGCCAGCAGCTTAGGAAGGACAGGCCATTCCTACGAGCAGTACTTC. This sequence encodes CASSLGRTGHSYEQYF.

V and J are TRBV7-3 and TRBJ2-1; the match to TRBD2 covers 8 bases. From germline, CDR1 is SGHTA and CDR2 FQGTGA. Trimming at V came to 6 bases and at J to 7 bases, leaving 11 bases not matched to a gene. This CDR3 spans 15 amino acids. As DNA, the CDR3 is TGTGCCAGCAGTCTCAGCGGGGGTGAGGGGAATGAGCAGTTCTTC. Translation: CASSLSGGEGNEQFF. Looking up the rest from reference TRBV7-3 and TRBJ2-1 gives the full variable domain: GAGVSQTPSNKVTEKGKYVELRCDPISGHTALYWYRQSLGQGPEFLIYFQGTGAADDSGLPNDRFFAVRPEGSVSTLKIQRTERGDSAVYLCASSLSGGEGNEQFFGPGTRLTVL.

The chain links TRBV4-3 to TRBJ2-3; D call uncertain. The CDR3 runs to 15 residues. Trimming removed 0 bases at V and 1 base at J, with 8 bases between. In germline, CDR1 is LGHNA, CDR2 YSLEER. For the CDR3, the DNA is TGCGCCAGCAGCCAAGATTACCATCGCACAGATACGCAGTATTTT. The encoded protein is CASSQDYHRTDTQYF.

The chain carries TRBV15 and TRBJ2-7, with 7 bases identical to TRBD1. V lost 0 bases and J lost 2; bases outside the gene matches: 7. The CDR3 has 16 amino acids. The germline V gene encodes CDR1 LNHNV and CDR2 YYDKDF (reference sequence). The CDR3 reads CATSRDQGTAAYEQYF. CDR3 in DNA: TGTGCCACCAGCAGAGATCAAGGGACAGCAGCCTACGAGCAGTACTTC.

This clonotype was seen more than once but under ten times. V usage is TRBV9 and J usage is TRBJ1-1; tentatively, D is TRBD1 (5 bases). The germline V gene encodes CDR1 SGDLS and CDR2 YYNGEE. V was pared by 4 bases and J by 0 bases, with 16 bases between. This CDR3 comprises 16 residues. The CDR3 protein is CASSPITTGLNTEAFF. In nucleotides, the CDR3 is TGTGCCAGCAGCCCTATTACTACAGGACTGAACACTGAAGCTTTCTTT.

The chain links TRBV19 to TRBJ1-2; the D is unclear. V was shortened by 6 bases and J by 8 bases, with 13 bases between the two germline ends. There are 12 residues in the CDR3. Germline V gene sequence: CDR1 LNHDA, CDR2 SQIVND (reference sequence). CDR3 nucleotides: TGTGCCAGTAGGCCACCGGGCTTCGGCTACACCTTC. Translation: CASRPPGFGYTF.

This clonotype was seen only a few times. This chain uses TRBV6-4 with TRBJ2-7; 8 bases align to TRBD1. CDR3 length equals 15 residues. With V trimmed by 6 bases and J by 0 bases, 7 bases remained unmatched. Germline V gene lookup returns CDR1 MRHNA and CDR2 SNTAGT. The CDR3 region is CASRDRDRLSYEQYF. Written as DNA, the CDR3 is TGTGCCAGCAGGGACCGGGACAGGCTCTCCTACGAGCAGTACTTC.

The chain combines TRBV5-1 with TRBJ1-1; D is ambiguous. CDR1 and CDR2 from the germline V gene are SGHRS and YFSETQ. The CDR3 has 11 residues. The V end lost 4 bases, the J end lost 4 bases, and 5 bases lay between the germline ends. CDR3 coding DNA: TGCGCCAGCAGCGTAGGCACTGAAGCTTTCTTT. This encodes CASSVGTEAFF.

This clonotype was found a few times. The V and J genes are TRBV2 and TRBJ2-1; 8 bases fit TRBD2. This CDR3 has 15 amino acids. Looked up from germline, CDR1 is SNHLY and CDR2 is FYNNEI. The V gene end was trimmed by 5 bases and the J gene end by 5 bases; junction bases not matched to a gene: 8. The CDR3: CASSTSGIINNEQFF. The CDR3 DNA reads as TGTGCCAGCAGTACTAGCGGCATCATTAACAATGAGCAGTTCTTC.

This clonotype was counted between two and nine times. This sequence joins TRBV6-2 or TRBV6-3 and TRBJ1-1, with 8 bases lining up with TRBD1. CDR3 length equals 17 residues. V was pared by 2 bases and J by 0 bases, with 8 bases of the junction left unmatched. The germline CDR1 and CDR2 sequences are MNHEY and SVGEGT. The CDR3 protein is CASSYPVGQAMNTEAFF. The DNA of the CDR3 is TGTGCCAGCAGTTACCCCGTGGGACAGGCAATGAACACTGAAGCTTTCTTT.